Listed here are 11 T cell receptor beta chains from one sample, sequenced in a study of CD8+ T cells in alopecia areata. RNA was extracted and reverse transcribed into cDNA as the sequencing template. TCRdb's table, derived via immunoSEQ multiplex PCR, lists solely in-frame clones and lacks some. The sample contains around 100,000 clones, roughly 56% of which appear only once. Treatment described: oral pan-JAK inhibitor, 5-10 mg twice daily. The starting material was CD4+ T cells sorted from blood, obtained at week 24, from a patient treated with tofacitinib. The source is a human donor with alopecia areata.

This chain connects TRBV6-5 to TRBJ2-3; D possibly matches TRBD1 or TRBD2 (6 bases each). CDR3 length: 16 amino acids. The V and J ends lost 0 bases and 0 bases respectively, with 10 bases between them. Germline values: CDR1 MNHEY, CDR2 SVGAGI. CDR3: CASSYSTRGSTDTQYF. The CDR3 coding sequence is TGTGCCAGCAGTTACTCGACTAGGGGGAGCACAGATACGCAGTATTTT.

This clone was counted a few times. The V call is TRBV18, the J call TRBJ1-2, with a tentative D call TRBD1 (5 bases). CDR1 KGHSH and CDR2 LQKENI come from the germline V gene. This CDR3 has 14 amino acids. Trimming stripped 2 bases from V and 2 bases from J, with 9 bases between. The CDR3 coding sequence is TGTGCCAGCTCACCATATGGACAAAACTATGGCTACACCTTC. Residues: CASSPYGQNYGYTF.

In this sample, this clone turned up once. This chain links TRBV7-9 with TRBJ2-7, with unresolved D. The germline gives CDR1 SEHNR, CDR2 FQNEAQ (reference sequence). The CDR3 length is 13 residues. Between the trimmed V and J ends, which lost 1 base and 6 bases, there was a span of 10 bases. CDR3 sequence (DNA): TGTGCCAGCAGCTTAGGAGCTGGAAGCGAGCAGTACTTC. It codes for CASSLGAGSEQYF.

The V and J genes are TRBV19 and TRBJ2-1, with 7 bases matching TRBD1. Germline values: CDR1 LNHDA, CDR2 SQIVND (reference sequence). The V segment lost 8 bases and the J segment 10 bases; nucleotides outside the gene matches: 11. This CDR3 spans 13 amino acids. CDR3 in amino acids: CASGRQGRQEQFF. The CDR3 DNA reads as TGTGCCAGTGGCCGACAGGGCCGCCAGGAGCAGTTCTTC.

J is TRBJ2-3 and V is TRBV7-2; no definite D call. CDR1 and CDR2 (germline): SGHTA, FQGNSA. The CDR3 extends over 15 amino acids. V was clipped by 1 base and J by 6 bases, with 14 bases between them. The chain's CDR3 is CASSLDGLRIDTQYF. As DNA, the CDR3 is TGTGCCAGCAGCTTAGACGGCCTTAGGATTGATACGCAGTATTTT.

The DNA of the CDR3 is TGTGCCTGGAGGGGGACCCGCACCGGGGAGCTGTTTTTT. Protein: CAWRGTRTGELFF. The chain carries TRBV30 and TRBJ2-2; D may be TRBD1 or TRBD2 (5 bases each). Germline CDR1 reads GTSNPN; CDR2 reads SVGIG (reference sequence). The CDR3 loop spans 13 amino acids. The germline V and J ends were trimmed by 3 bases and 4 bases, with 9 bases remaining between them.

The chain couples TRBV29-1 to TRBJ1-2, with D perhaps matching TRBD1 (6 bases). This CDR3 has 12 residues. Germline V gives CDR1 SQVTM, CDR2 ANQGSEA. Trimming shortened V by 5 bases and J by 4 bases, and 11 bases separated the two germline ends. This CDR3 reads CSVREGGYGYTF. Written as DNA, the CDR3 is TGCAGCGTTCGCGAGGGGGGCTATGGCTACACCTTC. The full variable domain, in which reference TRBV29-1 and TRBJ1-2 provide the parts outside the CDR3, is SAVISQKPSRDICQRGTSLTIQCQVDSQVTMMFWYRQQPGQSLTLIATANQGSEATYESGFVIDKFPISRPNLTFSTLTVSNMSPEDSSIYLCSVREGGYGYTFGSGTRLTVV.

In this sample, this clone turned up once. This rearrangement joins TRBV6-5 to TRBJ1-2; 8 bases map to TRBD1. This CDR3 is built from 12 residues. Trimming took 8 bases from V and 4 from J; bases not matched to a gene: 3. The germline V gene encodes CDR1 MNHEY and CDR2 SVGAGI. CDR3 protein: CASSDRAYGYTF. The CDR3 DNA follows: TGTGCCAGCTCGGACAGGGCCTATGGCTACACCTTC.

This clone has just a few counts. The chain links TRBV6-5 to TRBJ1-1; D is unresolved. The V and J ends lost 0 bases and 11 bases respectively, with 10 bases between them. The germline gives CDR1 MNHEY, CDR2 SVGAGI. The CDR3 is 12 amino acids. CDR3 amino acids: CASSYSGNKAFF. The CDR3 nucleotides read TGTGCCAGCAGTTACTCGGGGAATAAGGCTTTCTTT.

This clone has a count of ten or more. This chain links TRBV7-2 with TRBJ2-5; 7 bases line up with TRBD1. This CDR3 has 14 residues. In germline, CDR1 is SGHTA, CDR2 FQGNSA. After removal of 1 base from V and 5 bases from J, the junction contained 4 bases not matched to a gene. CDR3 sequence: CASSLVGGGETQYF. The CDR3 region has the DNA TGTGCCAGCAGCTTAGTAGGGGGCGGGGAGACCCAGTACTTC. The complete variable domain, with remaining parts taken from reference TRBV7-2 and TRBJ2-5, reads GAGVSQSPSNKVTEKGKDVELRCDPISGHTALYWYRQSLGQGLEFLIYFQGNSAPDKSGLPSDRFSAERTGGSVSTLTIQRTQQEDSAVYLCASSLVGGGETQYFGPGTRLLVL.

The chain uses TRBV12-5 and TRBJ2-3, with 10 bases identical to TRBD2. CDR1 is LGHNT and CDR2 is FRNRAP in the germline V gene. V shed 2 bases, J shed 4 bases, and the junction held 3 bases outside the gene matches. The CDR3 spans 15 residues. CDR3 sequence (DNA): TGTGCTAGTGGTTTGAGCGGGGGGGTATCAGATACGCAGTATTTT. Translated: CASGLSGGVSDTQYF.